This entry features one TCR beta chain sequence. Its antigen is currently unknown. The entry originates in a study of CD8 T cells in ankylosing spondylitis. Overall study findings and caveats: The study identified a TCR beta motif of several highly homologous variants that appeared characteristic of ankylosing spondylitis blood.

TCRdb processed the 5' RACE reads anew with MiXCR; each CDR3 protein has one entry. Of 800,000 to 900,000 distinct CDR3 sequences in the sample, around 11% were seen once. V lost 2 bases, J lost 4 bases, and 11 bases lay in between. This CDR3 region has 14 residues. Germline CDR1 is MNHEY and CDR2 is SVGAGI. This sequence originates from a male donor with ankylosing spondylitis. V and J are TRBV6-5 and TRBJ2-5, with D perhaps matching TRBD1 (6 bases). The sample was blood, either unsorted or a sorted T cell fraction (not recorded which). The CDR3 loop is CASSYRGLGETQYF. CDR3 nucleotides: TGTGCCAGCAGTTACAGGGGGTTGGGAGAGACCCAGTACTTC.